These 19 T cell receptor beta chains originate from one sample sequenced in a study of radiotherapy plus CTLA-4 blockade in lung cancer. TCRdb's table, derived via immunoSEQ multiplex PCR, lists solely in-frame clones and lacks some. The data contain some 71,000 clones, 60% to 80% of them singletons. Sequencing used peripheral blood, obtained from a patient treated with radiotherapy plus ipilimumab. The source is a human donor with non-small cell lung cancer whose response to radiotherapy plus ipilimumab could not be evaluated. Some clones in this sample may be carry-over from other donors' samples.

This clone has more than one count but fewer than ten. The chain employs TRBV5-1 and TRBJ2-1; 8 positions match TRBD1. The V gene's germline CDR1 is SGHRS and CDR2 YFSETQ. J lost 0 bases, V lost 0 bases, and 5 bases had no gene match. The length of the CDR3 is 17 residues. The CDR3: CASSLGPDRGSYNEQFF. Written as DNA, the CDR3 is TGCGCCAGCAGCTTGGGACCCGACAGGGGCTCCTACAATGAGCAGTTCTTC.

This sequence joins TRBV5-1 and TRBJ2-7; D is perhaps TRBD2 (5 bases). This CDR3 is built from 16 residues. Per the germline V gene, CDR1 is SGHRS and CDR2 is YFSETQ. V was pared by 0 bases and J by 7 bases, with 20 bases between. The CDR3: CASSLAGGSTPGEQYF. DNA of the CDR3: TGCGCCAGCAGCTTGGCCGGAGGATCAACACCGGGGGAGCAGTACTTC.

The rearrangement links TRBV5-8 to TRBJ1-5; D ambiguous. Germline CDR1 SGHTS, CDR2 YDEGEE. The CDR3 contains 16 residues. Between the trimmed V and J ends, which lost 4 bases and 3 bases, there was a span of 17 bases. The CDR3 sequence is CASSPRESGYNQPQHF. The CDR3 DNA follows: TGTGCCAGCAGCCCCCGCGAGTCCGGGTACAATCAGCCCCAGCATTTT.

The chain links TRBV5-4 to TRBJ1-2, with TRBD1 identical over 12 bases. Germline assignment: CDR1 SGHNT and CDR2 YYREEE (reference sequence). V was clipped by 0 bases and J by 4 bases; unmatched bases: 10. The CDR3 sequence is 18 residues long. The CDR3 sequence is CASSLVPGQGAQSYGYTF. The CDR3 DNA follows: TGTGCCAGCAGCTTGGTACCGGGACAGGGGGCGCAGAGCTATGGCTACACCTTC.

V gene TRBV9 combines with J gene TRBJ2-7; D perhaps matches TRBD2 (5 bases). Trimming took off 0 bases at V and 1 base at J, with 8 bases between the two ends. Germline CDR1 SGDLS, CDR2 YYNGEE. This CDR3 region has 14 residues. In nucleotides, the CDR3 is TGTGCCAGCAGCGTAGGACTATCATCCTACGAGCAGTACTTC. Translating it yields CASSVGLSSYEQYF.

The rearrangement joins TRBV7-2 to TRBJ2-5; possible D gene TRBD2, 6 bases. CDR1 and CDR2 from the germline V gene are SGHTA and FQGNSA. V lost 5 bases and J 4 bases, leaving 14 bases between the germline ends. This CDR3 comprises 14 residues. CDR3 in DNA: TGTGCCAGCAGCCCTGACATTAGCGGAGAGACCCAGTACTTC. This gives the protein CASSPDISGETQYF.

J is TRBJ1-4 and V is TRBV25-1, with TRBD1 identical over 7 bases. Trimming cost V 8 bases and J 7 bases; bases outside gene matches: 4. The CDR3 contains 12 residues. CDR1 and CDR2 (germline): MGHDK, SYGVNS. CDR3 sequence (DNA): TGTGCCAGCCGACAGGGAGGTGAAAAACTGTTTTTT. It is translated as CASRQGGEKLFF.

This clone has a handful of counts. The gene calls are TRBV27 and TRBJ1-5; D perhaps matches TRBD1 (6 bases). V lost 6 bases, J lost 5 bases, and 14 bases lay in between. CDR3 size: 14 residues. CDR1 is MNHEY and CDR2 is SMNVEV in the germline V gene (reference sequence). The CDR3: CASSLDRKYQPQHF. The CDR3 DNA sequence: TGTGCCAGCAGCCTAGACAGGAAGTATCAGCCCCAGCATTTT.

This chain uses TRBV6-6 with TRBJ1-5, with 8 bases fitting TRBD1. CDR3 length: 15 amino acids. Per germline, CDR1 MNHNY and CDR2 SVGAGI (reference sequence). Unmatched junction bases numbered 7, after V lost 5 bases and J lost 4 bases. CDR3 protein: CASSIGQGGNQPQHF. CDR3 DNA sequence: TGTGCCAGCAGTATAGGACAGGGAGGGAATCAGCCCCAGCATTTT.

The rearrangement joins TRBV13 to TRBJ1-3; 9 bases line up with TRBD1. Germline CDR1 is PRHDT and CDR2 is FYEKMQ (reference sequence). The V and J ends lost 1 base and 4 bases, in that order; junction bases with no gene match: 8. The CDR3 totals 17 residues. The CDR3 loop is CASSLEAYRGRGNTIYF. For the CDR3, the DNA is TGTGCCAGCAGCTTAGAGGCCTACAGGGGGCGCGGAAACACCATATATTTT.

The chain uses TRBV19 and TRBJ1-2, with D unresolved. V was clipped by 7 bases and J by 8 bases, with 17 bases between them. Germline V gene lookup returns CDR1 LNHDA and CDR2 SQIVND (reference sequence). CDR3 length: 13 amino acids. This CDR3 reads CASTPSRVAGYTF. In DNA form, the CDR3 reads TGTGCCAGTACACCAAGTCGGGTGGCCGGCTACACCTTC.

The chain carries TRBV6-5 and TRBJ2-2; TRBD1 might be the D (8 bases). The germline V gene encodes CDR1 MNHEY and CDR2 SVGAGI. V dropped 6 bases and J dropped 7 bases, with 18 bases sitting between them. The CDR3 totals 15 residues. In DNA form, the CDR3 reads TGTGCCAGCAGCCGTACACAGGGGGGGATCGGGGAGCTGTTTTTT. Translation gives CASSRTQGGIGELFF.

The chain is built from TRBV6-6 and TRBJ2-7; a possible D gene is TRBD1 (6 bases). Trimming took 4 bases from V and 2 from J, leaving 12 bases between them. The CDR3 extends over 14 amino acids. From germline, CDR1 is MNHNY and CDR2 SVGAGI (reference sequence). The CDR3 spells CASSSAQGTYEQYF. The CDR3 DNA is TGTGCCAGCAGTTCGGCCCAGGGGACCTACGAGCAGTACTTC.

The J gene is TRBJ1-3, the V gene TRBV5-1; 7 nucleotides agree with TRBD1. This CDR3 spans 15 amino acids. The V and J ends lost 4 bases and 4 bases, in that order; junction bases with no gene match: 8. Germline V gene sequence: CDR1 SGHRS, CDR2 YFSETQ. CDR3 sequence: CASSPTGASGNTIYF. DNA for the CDR3: TGCGCCAGCAGCCCCACAGGGGCGAGCGGAAACACCATATATTTT.

This chain links TRBV2 with TRBJ2-5, with 11 bases that match TRBD2. From germline, CDR1 is SNHLY and CDR2 FYNNEI. V lost 7 bases and J lost 2; bases outside the gene matches: 3. The CDR3 runs to 14 residues. As DNA, the CDR3 is TGTGCCAGCATGGGACTAGCGGATCAAGAGACCCAGTACTTC. It is translated as CASMGLADQETQYF. Full variable domain (rest looked up from reference TRBV2 and TRBJ2-5): EPEVTQTPSHQVTQMGQEVILRCVPISNHLYFYWYRQILGQKVEFLVSFYNNEISEKSEIFDDQFSVERPDGSNFTLKIRSTKLEDSAMYFCASMGLADQETQYFGPGTRLLVL.

V is TRBV2 and J is TRBJ1-4, with 10 bases identical to TRBD1. The CDR3 contains 13 residues. Germline loops: CDR1 SNHLY, CDR2 FYNNEI. The ends lost 6 bases at V and 8 bases at J; junction bases unmatched: 3. Here the CDR3 reads CASRGQGWEKLFF. The CDR3 DNA reads TGTGCCAGCAGGGGACAGGGGTGGGAAAAACTGTTTTTT.

The J gene is TRBJ2-5, the V gene TRBV2; maybe TRBD1 (6 bases). The end of the DNA is better explained by TRBJ2-7, so the J call may be wrong. CDR3 length equals 15 residues. CDR1 SNHLY and CDR2 FYNNEI come from the germline V gene. CDR3 sequence: CASSEVLGAQYEQYF. The CDR3 bases are TGTGCCAGCAGTGAAGTTTTGGGGGCGCAATACGAGCAGTACTTC.

The chain is built from TRBV5-1 and TRBJ2-7; D is possibly TRBD1 (5 bases). Trimming removed 3 bases at V and 7 bases at J, with 20 bases between. Germline CDR1 is SGHRS and CDR2 is YFSETQ. The CDR3 totals 15 residues. The CDR3 DNA follows: TGCGCCAGCAGCTCTCAGGGTCCCCCGCTACAAGAGCAGTACTTC. This encodes CASSSQGPPLQEQYF.

In its sample, this clone was seen once. J is TRBJ1-6 and V is TRBV6-4; D is unresolved. Germline V gene lookup returns CDR1 MRHNA and CDR2 SNTAGT. Trimming shortened V by 2 bases and J by 7 bases, and 9 bases separated the two germline ends. This CDR3 is built from 14 residues. The CDR3 region is CASSDTPLNSPLHF. As DNA, the CDR3 is TGTGCCAGCAGTGACACCCCTCTAAATTCACCCCTCCACTTT.